Included here is one TCR beta chain sequence, with context. Some clones are missing from TCRdb's copy, which holds only in-frame ones; the method was immunoSEQ multiplex PCR. Seen here are over 300,000 clones, around 83% observed once, and the top ten hold 1.2%. This sample is part of a study of blood T cell repertoires in COVID-19. The overall study: Both acute and convalescent COVID-19 samples were obtained from the United States, Italy and Spain.

The sequenced sample consisted of peripheral blood. The clonotype originates from a woman in her forties or fifties with acute or convalescent COVID-19.

CDR3 residues: CSASITDTEAFF. CDR3 nucleotides: TGCAGTGCTAGTATTACGGACACTGAAGCTTTCTTT. This chain joins TRBV20-1 and TRBJ1-1, with D hard to call. This CDR3 contains 12 residues. Trimming removed 3 bases from V and 3 bases from J, with 8 bases in between. CDR1 is DFQATT and CDR2 is SNEGSKA in the germline V gene (reference sequence).